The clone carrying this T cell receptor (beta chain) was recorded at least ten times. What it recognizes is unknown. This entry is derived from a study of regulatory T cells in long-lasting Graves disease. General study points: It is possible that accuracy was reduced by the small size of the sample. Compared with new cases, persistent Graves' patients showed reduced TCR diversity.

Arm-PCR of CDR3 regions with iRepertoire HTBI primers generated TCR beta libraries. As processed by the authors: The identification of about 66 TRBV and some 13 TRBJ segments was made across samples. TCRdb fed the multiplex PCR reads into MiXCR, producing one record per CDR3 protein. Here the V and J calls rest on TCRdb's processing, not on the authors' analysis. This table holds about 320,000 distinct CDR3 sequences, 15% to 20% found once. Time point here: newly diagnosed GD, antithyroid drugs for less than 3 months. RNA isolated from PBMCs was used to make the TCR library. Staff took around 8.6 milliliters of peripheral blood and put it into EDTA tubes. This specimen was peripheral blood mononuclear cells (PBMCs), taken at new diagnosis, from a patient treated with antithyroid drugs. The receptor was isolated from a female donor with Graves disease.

The CDR3 DNA follows: TGTGCCAGCAGCTTAGTTCAGGGTTACAATGAGCAGTTCTTC. This translates into CASSLVQGYNEQFF. The chain couples TRBV7-9 to TRBJ2-1, with D possibly matching TRBD1 (5 bases). This CDR3 comprises 14 residues. The germline gives CDR1 SEHNR, CDR2 FQNEAQ (reference sequence). V dropped 1 base and J dropped 4 bases, with 8 bases sitting between them.